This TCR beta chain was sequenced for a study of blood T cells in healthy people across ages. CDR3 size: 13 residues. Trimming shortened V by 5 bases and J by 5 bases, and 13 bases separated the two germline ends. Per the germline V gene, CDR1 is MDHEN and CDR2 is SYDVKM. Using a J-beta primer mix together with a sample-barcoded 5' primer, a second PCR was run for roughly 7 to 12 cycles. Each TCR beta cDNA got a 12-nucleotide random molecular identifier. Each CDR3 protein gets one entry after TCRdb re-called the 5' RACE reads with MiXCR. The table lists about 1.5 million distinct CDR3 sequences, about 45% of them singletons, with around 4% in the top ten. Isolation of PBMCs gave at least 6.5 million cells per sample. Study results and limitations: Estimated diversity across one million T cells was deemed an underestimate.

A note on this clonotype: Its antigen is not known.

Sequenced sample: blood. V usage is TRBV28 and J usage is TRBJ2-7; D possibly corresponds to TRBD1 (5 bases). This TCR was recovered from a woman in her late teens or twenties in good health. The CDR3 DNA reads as TGTGCCAGCAGTGAAGGGGCAGGGAACGAGCAGTACTTC. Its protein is CASSEGAGNEQYF.